This paragraph covers one TCR beta chain sequence. Its antigen is unidentified. V was clipped by 8 bases and J by 1 base, with 12 bases between them. The CDR3 has 12 residues. The V gene's germline CDR1 is GTSNPN and CDR2 SVGIG (reference sequence). Autoimmune disease history or systemic immunosuppression excluded patients. Generated by immunoSEQ multiplex PCR, the TCRdb table keeps only in-frame clones and is missing some. This repertoire shows tens of thousands of clones, around 86% found once; its top ten account for less than 3.5%. This sample is part of a study of OX40 agonist ivuxolimab in advanced cancers. Study-wide context: Patients received ivuxolimab, an agonistic anti-OX40 (CD134) antibody. Study findings and constraints: Antigen specificity of clonally expanded peripheral T cells was not established.

This receptor was obtained from an adult with an advanced solid tumor such as melanoma, head and neck, liver or kidney cancer. The gene calls are TRBV30 and TRBJ2-7, with TRBD1 as a possible D gene (5 bases). The material was CD4+ or CD8+ T cells sorted from blood, obtained in a trial of the OX40 agonist ivuxolimab. CDR3 region: CAHQKGSYEQYF. Written as DNA, the CDR3 is TGTGCCCACCAGAAGGGGTCCTACGAGCAGTACTTC.